The 3 T cell receptor beta chains reported below all come from one sample, sequenced in a study of CD8+ T cells in alopecia areata. Noted treatment: oral pan-JAK inhibitor, 5-10 mg twice daily. Extraction of RNA preceded its reverse transcription into cDNA, which served as the sequencing template. Sequenced by immunoSEQ multiplex PCR; TCRdb stores in-frame clones only, minus some. The sample has 200,000 to 250,000 clones; roughly 44% are singletons. Sequenced material: CD4+ T cells sorted from blood, taken around week 36, from a patient treated with tofacitinib. Every receptor here comes from a human donor with alopecia areata.

V and J are TRBV27 and TRBJ1-2; D is unresolved. The CDR3 is 15 residues long. The V and J ends lost 2 bases and 7 bases respectively, with 17 bases between them. CDR1 is MNHEY, CDR2 SMNVEV, per germline (reference sequence). CDR3 protein: CASSLTTAPRGGYTF. CDR3 in DNA: TGTGCCAGCAGTTTAACAACAGCCCCGCGGGGTGGCTACACCTTC.

The chain has TRBV6-5 and TRBJ1-2; D gene uncertain. CDR1 is MNHEY, CDR2 SVGAGI, per germline. V was cut by 8 bases and J by 7 bases, with 17 bases left in between. The CDR3 extends over 13 amino acids. DNA for the CDR3: TGTGCCAGCTCAAGCCCTACGGCAGGTGGCTACACCTTC. Translated: CASSSPTAGGYTF.

A remark on this clone: The germline gene is not matched at one end of the junction; a read error may be the cause. V is TRBV2 and J is TRBJ1-2; D unclear. This CDR3 region has 11 residues. CDR1 is SNHLY, CDR2 FYNNEI, per germline. The CDR3 reads CASSDASMPGF. DNA for the CDR3: TGTGCCAGCAGTGATGCATCCATGCCGGGGTTC.